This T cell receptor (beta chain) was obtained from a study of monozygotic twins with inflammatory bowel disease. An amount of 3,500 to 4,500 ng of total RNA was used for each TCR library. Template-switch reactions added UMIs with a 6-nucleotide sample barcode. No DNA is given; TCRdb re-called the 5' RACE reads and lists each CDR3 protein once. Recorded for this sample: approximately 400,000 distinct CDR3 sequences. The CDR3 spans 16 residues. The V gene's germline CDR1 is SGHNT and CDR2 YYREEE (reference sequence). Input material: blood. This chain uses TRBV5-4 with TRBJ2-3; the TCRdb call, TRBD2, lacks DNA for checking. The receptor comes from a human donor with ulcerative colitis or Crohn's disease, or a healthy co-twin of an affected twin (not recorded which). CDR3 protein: CASSWKASGSADTQYF.